The 3 T cell receptor beta chains below all came from one sample that was sequenced in a study of CD4+ T cells in melanoma. Only in-frame clones appear in the TCRdb table, and some are missing; sequencing was by immunoSEQ multiplex PCR. The sample yields 140,000 or so clones, around 90% seen once. The receptors here all came from a human donor with melanoma.

The chain links TRBV11-2 to TRBJ1-2; D might be TRBD1 (5 bases). V lost 5 bases, J lost 6 bases, and 13 bases lay in between. CDR3 size: 13 residues. CDR1 is SGHAT, CDR2 FQNNGV, per germline. As DNA, the CDR3 is TGTGCCAGCAGCGCAGGCGTAGGGGATGGCTACACCTTC. Encoded protein: CASSAGVGDGYTF.

The rearrangement links TRBV15 to TRBJ2-2; TRBD1 might be the D (6 bases). V was shortened by 8 bases and J by 1 base, with 8 bases between the two germline ends. CDR3 size: 13 residues. Looked up from germline, CDR1 is LNHNV and CDR2 is YYDKDF (reference sequence). This CDR3 is CATGQRNTGELFF. The CDR3 coding sequence is TGTGCCACCGGACAGAGGAACACCGGGGAGCTGTTTTTT. Variable domain in full (rest from reference TRBV15 and TRBJ2-2): DAMVIQNPRYQVTQFGKPVTLSCSQTLNHNVMYWYQQKSSQAPKLLFHYYDKDFNNEADTPDNFQSRRPNTSFCFLDIRSPGLGDTAMYLCATGQRNTGELFFGEGSRLTVL.

The V gene is TRBV23-1, the J gene TRBJ2-3; 7 nucleotides line up with TRBD1. TRBV23-1 is recorded as an ORF, its role being uncertain. V gave up 0 bases and J gave up 0 bases; unmatched junction bases: 9. The CDR3 extends over 18 amino acids. In DNA form, the CDR3 reads TGCGCCAGCAGTCAATCGAGGACAGGAAACCCAAGCACAGATACGCAGTATTTT. Residues: CASSQSRTGNPSTDTQYF.